This T cell receptor beta chain was sequenced during a study of T cells in narcolepsy. Study summary: Healthy controls were enrolled alongside patients with narcolepsy type 1 or type 2. General study results and limits: Blood of same and different patients, but not healthy controls, reportedly held recurring autoreactive clonotypes. HCRT-specific and TRIB2-specific autoreactive clonotypes appeared among same-patient CSF and blood CD4+ clonotypes.

Remarks on this clone: Its target is not known. A far larger clone is only one base removed, so a read error is likely.

Libraries were prepared by immunoSEQ multiplex PCR; TCRdb keeps only in-frame clonotypes and omits some of them. The sample holds just under 1,500 clones, about 37% seen once. Trimming pared 2 bases from V and 5 bases from J, leaving 16 bases between. There are 15 residues in the CDR3. The germline CDR1 and CDR2 sequences are SGHNT and YYREEE (reference sequence). This TCR came from a human donor with narcolepsy. The sample was cultured CD8+ T cells from cerebrospinal fluid. The chain employs TRBV5-4 and TRBJ2-5; D perhaps matches TRBD2 (6 bases). The CDR3 reads CASSFGTHSPETQYF. The CDR3 bases are TGTGCCAGCAGCTTCGGGACTCACTCTCCGGAGACCCAGTACTTC.